This T cell receptor (beta chain) derives from a study of shared clonotypes between healthy human individuals. There are 17 residues in the CDR3. Germline V gene sequence: CDR1 SGHAT, CDR2 FQNNGV. The junction had 8 bases not matched to a gene; V was cut back by 1 base and J by 0 bases. Only in-frame clones appear in the TCRdb table, and some are missing; sequencing was by immunoSEQ multiplex PCR. Here the sample spans around 2.5 million clones, 90% to 95% being singletons. The V gene is TRBV11-2, the J gene TRBJ2-7; 8 bases map to TRBD1. This TCR came from a man younger than 30 in good health. Some clones in this sample may be carry-over from other donors' samples. The specimen sequenced was naive CD4+ T cells from PBMCs. Subset given: CD45RA+ positively selected. DNA for the CDR3: TGTGCCAGCAGCTTAGGAGTCCGGGACAGGAGCTCCTACGAGCAGTACTTC. Protein: CASSLGVRDRSSYEQYF.